Here is one T cell receptor (beta chain) with its context. The CDR3 covers 17 residues. Trimming at V came to 4 bases and at J to 5 bases, leaving 14 bases not matched to a gene. Germline assignment: CDR1 SNHLY and CDR2 FYNNEI. These data originate in a study of T cell changes during pregnancy in multiple sclerosis. TCRdb's copy holds only in-frame clones and misses some; the assay was immunoSEQ multiplex PCR. The top ten clones hold approximately 0.9% of a sample with tens of thousands of clones, 91% of them seen once. This TCR was sampled from a female donor with multiple sclerosis, enrolled in a pregnancy study. The source was peripheral blood, collected before pregnancy. The genes are TRBV2 and TRBJ2-1; 7 bases line up with TRBD1. The CDR3 loop is CASSVPKRQGWDNEQFF. CDR3 nucleotides: TGTGCCAGCAGTGTTCCTAAGCGACAGGGATGGGACAATGAGCAGTTCTTC.